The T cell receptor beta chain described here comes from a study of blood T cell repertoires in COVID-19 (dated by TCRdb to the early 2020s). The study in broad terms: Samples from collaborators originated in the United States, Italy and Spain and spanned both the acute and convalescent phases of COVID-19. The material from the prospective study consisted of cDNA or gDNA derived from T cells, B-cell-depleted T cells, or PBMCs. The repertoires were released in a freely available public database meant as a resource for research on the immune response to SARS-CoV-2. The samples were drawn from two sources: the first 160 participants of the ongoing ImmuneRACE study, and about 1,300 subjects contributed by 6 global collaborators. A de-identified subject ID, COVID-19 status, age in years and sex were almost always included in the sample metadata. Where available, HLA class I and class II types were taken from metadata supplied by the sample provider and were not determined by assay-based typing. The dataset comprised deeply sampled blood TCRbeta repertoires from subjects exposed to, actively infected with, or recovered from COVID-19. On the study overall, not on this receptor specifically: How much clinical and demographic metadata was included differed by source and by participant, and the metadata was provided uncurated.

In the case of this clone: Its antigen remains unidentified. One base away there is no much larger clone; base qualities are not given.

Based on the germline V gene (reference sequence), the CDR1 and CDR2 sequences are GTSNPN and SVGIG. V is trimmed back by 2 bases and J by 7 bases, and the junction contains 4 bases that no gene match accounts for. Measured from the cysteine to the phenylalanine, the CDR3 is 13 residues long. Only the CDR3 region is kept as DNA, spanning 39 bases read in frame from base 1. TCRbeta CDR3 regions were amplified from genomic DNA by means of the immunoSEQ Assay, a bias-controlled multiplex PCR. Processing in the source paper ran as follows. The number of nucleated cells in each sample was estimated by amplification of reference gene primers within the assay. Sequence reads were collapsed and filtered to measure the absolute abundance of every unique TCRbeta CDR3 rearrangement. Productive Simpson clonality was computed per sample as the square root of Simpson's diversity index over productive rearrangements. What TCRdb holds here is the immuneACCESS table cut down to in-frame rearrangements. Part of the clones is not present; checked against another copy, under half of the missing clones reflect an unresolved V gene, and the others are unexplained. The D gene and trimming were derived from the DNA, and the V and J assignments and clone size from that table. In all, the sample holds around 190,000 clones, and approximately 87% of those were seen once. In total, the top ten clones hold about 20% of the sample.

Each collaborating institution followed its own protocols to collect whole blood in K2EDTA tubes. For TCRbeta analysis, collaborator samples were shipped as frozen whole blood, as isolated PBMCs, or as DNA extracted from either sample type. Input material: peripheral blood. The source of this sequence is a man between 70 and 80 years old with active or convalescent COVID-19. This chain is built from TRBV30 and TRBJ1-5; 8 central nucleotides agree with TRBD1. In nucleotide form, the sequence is TGTGCCTGGAGTCGACAGGGGCGGCAGCCCCAGCATTTT. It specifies CAWSRQGRQPQHF.